Listed below are T cell receptor beta chains from one sample, sequenced in a study of T cell responses to AZD1222 COVID-19 vaccine. TCRdb keeps only in-frame clones here, not all; method: immunoSEQ multiplex PCR. The table includes about 160,000 clones, approximately 90% detected once. The sequencing here drew on peripheral blood, taken on day 0 of AZD1222 vaccination. The receptor set was obtained from an adult in good health. Each CDR3 is given with its conserved first and last residue. D genes are given only for firm matches.

d_call,cdr3_length,j_call,v_call,cdr3_aa,cdr3_nt
.,15,TRBJ2-7,TRBV3-1/TRBV3-2,CASSQATDRDYEQYF,TGTGCCAGCAGCCAAGCAACGGACAGAGACTACGAGCAGTACTTC
TRBD1,13,TRBJ2-2,TRBV25-1,CASKDRGTGELFF,TGTGCCAGCAAGGACAGGGGCACCGGGGAGCTGTTTTTT
.,12,TRBJ1-2,TRBV11-2,CASSLGGTLHTF,TGTGCCAGCAGCCTCGGGGGGACCCTCCACACCTTC
.,15,TRBJ1-1,TRBV9,CASSARDGLITEAFF,TGTGCCAGCAGCGCCAGGGACGGACTAATCACTGAAGCTTTCTTT
TRBD1,16,TRBJ1-4,TRBV10-3,CAISESDRATNEKLFF,TGTGCCATCAGTGAGTCGGACAGGGCAACTAATGAAAAACTGTTTTTT
.,15,TRBJ2-5,TRBV19,CASTSTGPLKTAQYF,TGTGCCAGTACCTCGACAGGCCCCCTCAAGACGGCCCAGTACTTC
.,12,TRBJ2-7,TRBV30,CAWGAADYEQYF,TGTGCCTGGGGAGCAGCCGACTACGAGCAGTACTTC
.,15,TRBJ2-5,TRBV11-2,CASSFYIEVGETQYF,TGTGCCAGCAGCTTTTATATTGAGGTGGGAGAGACCCAGTACTTC
TRBD2,16,TRBJ2-3,TRBV7-2,CASSLGGGRAPDTQYF,TGTGCCAGCAGCTTAGGTGGCGGGAGGGCCCCAGATACGCAGTATTTT
TRBD1,14,TRBJ1-4,TRBV6-5,CASSYAQGGEKLFF,TGTGCCAGCAGTTACGCCCAGGGGGGTGAAAAACTGTTTTTT
.,13,TRBJ1-1,TRBV6-5,CASSLQGNTEAFF,TGTGCCAGCAGTTTACAGGGGAACACTGAAGCTTTCTTT
.,14,TRBJ1-4,TRBV5-1,CASKQGTTNEKLFF,TGCGCCAGCAAGCAGGGGACGACTAATGAAAAACTGTTTTTT
.,14,TRBJ1-5,TRBV7-3,CASSLLGKDQPQHF,TGTGCCAGCAGCTTATTGGGGAAGGATCAGCCCCAGCATTTT
.,14,TRBJ1-1,TRBV27,CASGYRRENTEAFF,TGTGCCAGCGGCTACAGGAGAGAGAACACTGAAGCTTTCTTT
TRBD1,15,TRBJ1-4,TRBV30,CAWGVPGTGVEKLFF,TGTGCCTGGGGAGTCCCCGGGACAGGGGTTGAAAAACTGTTTTTT
.,16,TRBJ2-7,TRBV13,CASSSRRTGSSYEQYF,TGTGCCAGCAGCTCTCGGAGGACTGGAAGCTCCTACGAGCAGTACTTC
TRBD2,15,TRBJ2-7,TRBV25-1,CASSGSGRGTYEQYF,TGTGCCAGCAGTGGTAGCGGGAGGGGGACCTACGAGCAGTACTTC
TRBD2,15,TRBJ2-7,TRBV19,CASSMALADSYEQYF,TGTGCCAGTAGTATGGCGCTAGCGGATTCCTACGAGCAGTACTTC
.,13,TRBJ2-7,TRBV18,CASSPGPRPEQYF,TGTGCCAGCTCACCCGGGCCCCGACCCGAGCAGTACTTC
.,14,TRBJ2-2,TRBV11-3,CASSSSPGTGELFF,TGTGCCAGCAGCTCTTCCCCAGGGACCGGGGAGCTGTTTTTT
.,13,TRBJ1-2,TRBV28,CASSLFGGHGYTF,TGTGCCAGCAGTTTGTTTGGGGGGCATGGCTACACCTTC
.,13,TRBJ1-1,TRBV19,CASSNRVDTEAFF,TGTGCCAGTAGCAACAGGGTTGACACTGAAGCTTTCTTT